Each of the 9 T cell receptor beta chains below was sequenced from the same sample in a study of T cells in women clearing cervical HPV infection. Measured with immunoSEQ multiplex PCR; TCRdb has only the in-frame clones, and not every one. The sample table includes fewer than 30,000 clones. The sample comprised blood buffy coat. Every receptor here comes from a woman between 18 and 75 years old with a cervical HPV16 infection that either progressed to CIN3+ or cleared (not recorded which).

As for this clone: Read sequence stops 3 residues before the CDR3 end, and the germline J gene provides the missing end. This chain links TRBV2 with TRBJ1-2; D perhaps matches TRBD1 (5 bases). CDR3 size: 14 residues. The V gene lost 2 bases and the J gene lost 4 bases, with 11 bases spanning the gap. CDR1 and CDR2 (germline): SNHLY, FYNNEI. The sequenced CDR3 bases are TGTGCCAGCAGTGAATCGACAGAGTTCTATGGC. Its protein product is CASSESTEFYG. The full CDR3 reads CASSESTEFYGYTF.

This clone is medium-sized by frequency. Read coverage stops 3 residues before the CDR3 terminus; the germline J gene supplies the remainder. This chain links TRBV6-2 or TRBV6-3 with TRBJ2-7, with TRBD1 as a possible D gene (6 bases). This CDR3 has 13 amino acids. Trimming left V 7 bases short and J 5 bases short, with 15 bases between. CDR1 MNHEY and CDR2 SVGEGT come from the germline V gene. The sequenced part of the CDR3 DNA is TGTGCCAGCAATGTCGACAGGTTGCACGAG. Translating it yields CASNVDRLHE. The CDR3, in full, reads CASNVDRLHEQYF.

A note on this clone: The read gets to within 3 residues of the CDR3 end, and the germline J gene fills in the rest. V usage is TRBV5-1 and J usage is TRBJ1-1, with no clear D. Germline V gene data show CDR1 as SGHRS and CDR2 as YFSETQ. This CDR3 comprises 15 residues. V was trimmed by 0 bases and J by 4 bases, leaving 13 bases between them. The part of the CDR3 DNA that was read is TGCGCCAGCAGCTTGGCCGCGTCGGGGTTCACTGAA. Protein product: CASSLAASGFTE. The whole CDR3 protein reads CASSLAASGFTEAFF.

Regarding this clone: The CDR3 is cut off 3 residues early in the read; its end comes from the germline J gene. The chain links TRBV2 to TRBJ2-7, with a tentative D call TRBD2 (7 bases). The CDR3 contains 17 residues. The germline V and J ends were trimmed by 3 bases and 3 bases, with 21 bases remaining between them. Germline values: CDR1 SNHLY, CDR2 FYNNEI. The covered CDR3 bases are TGTGCCAGCAGTGAGGGAGGGGGGGACTTTATCTACTACGAG. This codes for CASSEGGGDFIYYE. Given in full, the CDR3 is CASSEGGGDFIYYEQYF.

The covered CDR3 bases are TGTGCCAGCAGCCGACAGGGGCGGGAGACC. Protein sequence: CASSRQGRET. The entire CDR3 sequence reads CASSRQGRETQYF. The gene calls are TRBV7-9 and TRBJ2-5; TRBD1 aligns across 8 bases. The CDR3 end is not reached by the read, which stops 3 residues before it; the germline J gene fills it in. The CDR3 totals 13 residues. V was pared by 5 bases and J by 5 bases, with 4 bases of the junction left unmatched. CDR1 and CDR2 (germline): SEHNR, FQNEAQ (reference sequence).

The CDR3 here is CASSETGGADEQYF. CDR3 DNA, as far as it was read: TGTGCCAGCAGTGAAACCGGGGGGGCCGACGAG. This sequence joins TRBV2 and TRBJ2-7; TRBD2 matches 8 bases. The read comes to an end 3 residues before the CDR3 does, leaving the germline J gene to fill in the end. V shed 2 bases, J shed 5 bases, and the junction held 5 bases outside the gene matches. Per germline, CDR1 SNHLY and CDR2 FYNNEI. The CDR3 totals 14 residues.

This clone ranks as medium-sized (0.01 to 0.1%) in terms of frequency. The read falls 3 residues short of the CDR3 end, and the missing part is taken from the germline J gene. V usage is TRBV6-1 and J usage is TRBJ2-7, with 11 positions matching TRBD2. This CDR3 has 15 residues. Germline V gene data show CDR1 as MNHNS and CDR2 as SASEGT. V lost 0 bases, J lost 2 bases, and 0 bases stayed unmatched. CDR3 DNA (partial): TGTGCCAGCAGTGAAGCGACTAGCGGGGCCTACGAG. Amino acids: CASSEATSGAYE. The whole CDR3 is CASSEATSGAYEQYF.

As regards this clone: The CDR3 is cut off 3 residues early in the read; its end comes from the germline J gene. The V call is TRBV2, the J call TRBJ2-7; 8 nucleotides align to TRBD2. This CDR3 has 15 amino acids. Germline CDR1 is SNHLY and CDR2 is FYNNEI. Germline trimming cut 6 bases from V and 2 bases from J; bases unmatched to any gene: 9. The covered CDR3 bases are TGTGCCAGCAGAGGAACTAGCGGTAAAACCTACGAG. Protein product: CASRGTSGKTYE. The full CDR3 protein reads CASRGTSGKTYEQYF.

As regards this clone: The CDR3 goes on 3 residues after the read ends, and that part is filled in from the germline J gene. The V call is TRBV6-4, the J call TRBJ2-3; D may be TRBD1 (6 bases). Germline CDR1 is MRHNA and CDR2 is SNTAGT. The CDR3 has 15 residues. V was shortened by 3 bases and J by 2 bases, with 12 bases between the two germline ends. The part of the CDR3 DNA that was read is TGTGCCAGCAGTGATAGGGGGAACCCCACAGATACG. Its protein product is CASSDRGNPTDT. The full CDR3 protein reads CASSDRGNPTDTQYF.